Below are 27 T cell receptor beta chains sequenced from a single sample in a study of Tregs in tolerant kidney transplant recipients. Sequenced by immunoSEQ multiplex PCR; TCRdb stores in-frame clones only, minus some. This listing includes approximately 24,000 clones. Recipients received nonmyeloablative bone marrow transplants from related graft donors, with transient mixed chimerism. The specimen comprised CD4+ T cells from blood (PBMCs), sampled 6 months after the transplant. Receptor source: a human patient who received a combined kidney and bone marrow transplant. Some T cells may arise from the graft donor.

As regards this clone: The CDR3 goes on 3 residues after the read ends, and that part is filled in from the germline J gene. V is TRBV19 and J is TRBJ1-5, with D unclear. Germline V CDR1 and CDR2: LNHDA, SQIVND (reference sequence). This CDR3 contains 14 residues. Deletions cut 7 bases from V and 4 bases from J, with 14 bases between. The CDR3 sequence is CASTRTRGNQPQHF. CDR3 bases read: TGTGCCAGTACGAGAACGCGCGGGAATCAGCCC.

Turning to this clone: The sequenced fragment ends 3 residues before the CDR3 boundary, so the rest is inferred from the germline J gene. The rearrangement joins TRBV19 to TRBJ2-2; D is unresolved. CDR1 and CDR2 from the germline V gene are LNHDA and SQIVND (reference sequence). The CDR3 length is 17 residues. Trimming removed 7 bases from V and 1 base from J, with 19 bases in between. CDR3 DNA (partial): TGTGCCAGTACCGACCTCCGTGGGCAGGTGAACACCGGGGAG. As protein: CASTDLRGQVNTGE. Given in full, the CDR3 is CASTDLRGQVNTGELFF.

On this clone itself: The CDR3 end lies 3 residues beyond the end of the read and is filled in from the germline J gene. V usage is TRBV18 and J usage is TRBJ2-7, with 16 bases matching TRBD2. V shed 0 bases and J 4 bases; nucleotides not matched to a gene: 3. CDR3 length: 17 residues. The germline gives CDR1 KGHSH, CDR2 LQKENI. The DNA read from the CDR3 is TGTGCCAGCTCACCACCGGGACTAGCGGGAGGGCCTTACGAG. Translating it yields CASSPPGLAGGPYE. From start to end, the CDR3 is CASSPPGLAGGPYEQYF. Complete variable domain (other parts from reference TRBV18 and TRBJ2-7): NAGVMQNPRHLVRRRGQEARLRCSPMKGHSHVYWYRQLPEEGLKFMVYLQKENIIDESGMPKERFSAEFPKEGPSILRIQQVVRGDSAAYFCASSPPGLAGGPYEQYFGPGTRLTVT.

This clone counts as medium-sized by frequency. The CDR3 is cut off 3 residues early in the read; its end comes from the germline J gene. The chain links TRBV5-1 to TRBJ1-2, with TRBD1 matching over 8 bases. CDR1 is SGHRS and CDR2 is YFSETQ in the germline V gene. The CDR3 sequence is 15 residues long. The CDR3 sequence is CASSLEGQGRRGYTF. The DNA read from the CDR3 is TGCGCCAGCAGCTTGGAAGGACAGGGACGAAGAGGC.

Worth noting for this clone: The sequence runs out 3 residues before the end of the CDR3; the remainder is reconstructed from the germline J gene. This rearrangement joins TRBV5-6 to TRBJ2-1; 11 bases fit TRBD2. V was pared by 5 bases and J by 2 bases, with 3 bases of the junction left unmatched. The CDR3 spans 15 residues. Per the germline V gene, CDR1 is SGHDT and CDR2 is YYEEEE. The CDR3 bases that were read are TGTGCCAGCAGTCCTAGCGGGAGGACCTACAATGAG. It translates to CASSPSGRTYNE. The full CDR3 sequence reads CASSPSGRTYNEQFF. The variable domain in full, completed from reference TRBV5-6 and TRBJ2-1, reads DAGVTQSPTHLIKTRGQQVTLRCSPKSGHDTVSWYQQALGQGPQFIFQYYEEEERQRGNFPDRFSGHQFPNYSSELNVNALLLGDSALYLCASSPSGRTYNEQFFGPGTRLTVL.

A remark on this clone: The CDR3 is cut off 3 residues early in the read; its end comes from the germline J gene. V usage is TRBV19 and J usage is TRBJ2-2; 10 bases agree with TRBD1. The CDR3 length is 15 residues. Germline CDR1 and CDR2: LNHDA and SQIVND (reference sequence). V dropped 5 bases and J dropped 6; count of bases not matched to a gene: 6. The sequenced CDR3 bases are TGTGCCAGTAGTGGGGGACAGGGGTGGGCCGGGGAG. It yields the protein CASSGGQGWAGE. In full, the CDR3 is CASSGGQGWAGELFF.

Of note for this clone: The sequenced fragment ends 3 residues before the CDR3 boundary, so the rest is inferred from the germline J gene. The chain has TRBV10-3 and TRBJ2-1; tentatively, D is TRBD1 (5 bases). Germline V gene lookup returns CDR1 ENHRY and CDR2 SYGVKD. CDR3 length: 12 amino acids. Trimming removed 5 bases from V and 9 bases from J, with 11 bases in between. Incomplete CDR3 DNA: TGTGCCATCAGTAACAGGTGGGCTGAG. Translating gives CAISNRWAE. The whole CDR3 sequence reads CAISNRWAEQFF.

On this clone itself: The read halts 3 residues ahead of the CDR3 end, with the missing end drawn from the germline J gene. The V and J genes are TRBV30 and TRBJ2-3, with D possibly being TRBD1 (6 bases). Per germline, CDR1 GTSNPN and CDR2 SVGIG (reference sequence). Deletions cut 0 bases from V and 3 bases from J, with 13 bases between. This CDR3 contains 15 residues. This chain's CDR3 is CAWSVLGAGTDTQYF. CDR3 DNA (partial): TGTGCCTGGAGTGTTTTGGGGGCAGGGACAGATACG.

Remarks on this clone: The CDR3 extends 3 residues past the end of the read, so its final part is completed from the germline J gene. This chain joins TRBV19 and TRBJ2-3, with 9 bases matching TRBD2. The V and J ends lost 1 base and 1 base, in that order; junction bases with no gene match: 0. CDR3 length: 15 residues. The germline gives CDR1 LNHDA, CDR2 SQIVND (reference sequence). The part of the CDR3 DNA that was read is TGTGCCAGTAGTATAGGCGGGGGGGGCACAGATACG. This codes for CASSIGGGGTDT. The complete CDR3 protein is CASSIGGGGTDTQYF.

For this clone: The CDR3 extends 3 residues past the end of the read, so its final part is completed from the germline J gene. This rearrangement joins TRBV4-2 to TRBJ2-3; D might be TRBD2 (6 bases). The CDR3 has 13 residues. Per the germline V gene, CDR1 is LGHNA and CDR2 is YNFKEQ. V lost 2 bases, J lost 5 bases, and 8 bases lay in between. The covered CDR3 bases are TGTGCCAGCAGCCAACCGGGGGAAGATACG. It translates to CASSQPGEDT. The full CDR3 reads CASSQPGEDTQYF.

Of note for this clone: The read ends 3 residues early relative to the CDR3; the germline J gene fills the gap. This chain joins TRBV19 and TRBJ1-6, with D possibly being TRBD1 (6 bases). This CDR3 has 15 residues. Germline V gene lookup returns CDR1 LNHDA and CDR2 SQIVND (reference sequence). Trimming cost V 6 bases and J 9 bases, with 18 bases left between them. The sequenced CDR3 bases are TGTGCCAGTAGCCAGGGATGGGGGCTTGTTTCACCC. It encodes CASSQGWGLVSP. The full CDR3 is CASSQGWGLVSPLHF.

Remarks on this clone: The missing CDR3 end, 3 residues past where the read stops, is filled in from the germline J gene. The chain combines TRBV5-1 with TRBJ2-5, with TRBD2 as a possible D gene (5 bases). V was trimmed by 3 bases and J by 5 bases, leaving 11 bases between them. From germline, CDR1 is SGHRS and CDR2 YFSETQ. The CDR3 is made up of 13 amino acids. The CDR3 is CASSSASSETQYF. Partial CDR3 DNA: TGCGCCAGCAGCTCAGCTAGCTCCGAGACC.

Comments on this clone: The CDR3 extends 3 residues past the end of the read, so its final part is completed from the germline J gene. The chain recombines TRBV14 with TRBJ2-3, with 10 bases fitting TRBD1. The V and J ends lost 5 bases and 4 bases, in that order; junction bases with no gene match: 6. Germline CDR1 SGHDN, CDR2 FVKESK. CDR3 length: 15 residues. Here the CDR3 reads CASSKGQGNADTQYF. The CDR3 DNA, read in part, is TGTGCCAGCAGCAAGGGACAGGGGAACGCAGATACG.

With respect to this clone: Coverage ceases 3 residues before the CDR3 finishes, and the germline J gene fills in the end. The chain has TRBV5-1 and TRBJ2-1, with TRBD2 matching over 7 bases. The CDR3 is 15 residues long. The V and J ends lost 0 bases and 2 bases, in that order; junction bases with no gene match: 2. From germline, CDR1 is SGHRS and CDR2 YFSETQ. CDR3 DNA (partial): TGCGCCAGCAGCTTGGAAAGCGGGGCCTACAATGAG. It is translated as CASSLESGAYNE. The whole CDR3 region reads CASSLESGAYNEQFF.

With regard to this clone: The sequence runs out 3 residues before the end of the CDR3; the remainder is reconstructed from the germline J gene. This sequence joins TRBV19 and TRBJ2-3; a possible D gene is TRBD2 (7 bases). Germline V lookup: CDR1 LNHDA, CDR2 SQIVND (reference sequence). V dropped 7 bases and J dropped 0 bases, with 14 bases sitting between them. This CDR3 comprises 15 residues. CDR3 DNA, as far as it was read: TGTGCCAGTAATGAAGGGGGGGGCAGCACAGATACG. This translates into CASNEGGGSTDT. The complete CDR3 reads CASNEGGGSTDTQYF.

Remarks on this clone: The CDR3 end lies 3 residues beyond the end of the read and is filled in from the germline J gene. The gene calls are TRBV4-1 and TRBJ1-2; TRBD1 aligns across 9 bases. Trimming cost V 2 bases and J 6 bases; bases outside gene matches: 10. CDR3 length: 16 amino acids. Per germline, CDR1 MGHRA and CDR2 YSYEKL. The part of the CDR3 DNA that was read is TGCGCCAGCAGCCAATCCGCCGGACAGGGGTTGGATGGC. Amino acid sequence: CASSQSAGQGLDG. The CDR3, in full, reads CASSQSAGQGLDGYTF.

With regard to this clone: The read terminates 3 residues before the CDR3 end, so the remaining end is supplied by the germline J gene. J is TRBJ2-3 and V is TRBV2; the D gene is possibly TRBD1 (7 bases). Germline V gene data show CDR1 as SNHLY and CDR2 as FYNNEI. Trimming left V 3 bases short and J 0 bases short, with 10 bases between. This CDR3 spans 15 amino acids. The CDR3 DNA, read in part, is TGTGCCAGCAGTGACCCAGGGGGGAGCACAGATACG. Translation gives CASSDPGGSTDT. The whole CDR3 protein reads CASSDPGGSTDTQYF.

Comment on this clone: The read is 3 residues too short to cover the CDR3 end, so that end is filled in from the germline J gene. The chain recombines TRBV19 with TRBJ1-5; D call uncertain. Looked up from germline, CDR1 is LNHDA and CDR2 is SQIVND (reference sequence). Trimming removed 2 bases from V and 0 bases from J, with 14 bases in between. The CDR3 extends over 17 amino acids. The sequenced CDR3 bases are TGTGCCAGTAGTATATTCCCTAGCGCAGTTAGCAATCAGCCC. Its translation is CASSIFPSAVSNQP. The complete CDR3 protein is CASSIFPSAVSNQPQHF.

With regard to this clone: The read finishes 3 residues shy of the CDR3 end, and the germline J gene is used to complete it. This chain uses TRBV20-1 with TRBJ2-1; the D is unclear. Trimming left V 6 bases short and J 4 bases short, with 4 bases between. The CDR3 length is 10 residues. CDR1 and CDR2 (germline): DFQATT, SNEGSKA (reference sequence). The CDR3 loop reads CSAFYNEQFF. The CDR3 DNA, read in part, is TGCAGTGCCTTTTACAATGAG.

CDR3 amino acids: CASSSARTDNYGYTF. CDR3 DNA, as far as it was read: TGTGCCAGCTCATCAGCTCGGACAGACAACTATGGC. This rearrangement joins TRBV18 to TRBJ1-2, with D possibly being TRBD1 (6 bases). The read ends 3 residues before the CDR3 terminus; that terminus is restored from the germline J gene. The V end was cut by 5 bases, the J end by 2 bases, with 15 bases between. The CDR3 contains 15 residues. Per germline, CDR1 KGHSH and CDR2 LQKENI.

For this clone: The sequence runs out 3 residues before the end of the CDR3; the remainder is reconstructed from the germline J gene. The chain combines TRBV19 with TRBJ2-4, with a weak D call TRBD2 (7 bases). V lost 3 bases and J lost 2, with 14 bases in between. Germline-derived CDR1 and CDR2 are LNHDA and SQIVND (reference sequence). The CDR3 runs 16 residues. This CDR3 is CASSIWGGPSKNIQYF. The part of the CDR3 DNA that was read is TGTGCCAGTAGTATTTGGGGGGGGCCGTCCAAAAACATT.

A word on this clone: The read halts 3 residues ahead of the CDR3 end, with the missing end drawn from the germline J gene. This sequence joins TRBV5-1 and TRBJ2-1; 11 bases line up with TRBD2. CDR1 is SGHRS and CDR2 is YFSETQ in the germline V gene. Trimming at V came to 4 bases and at J to 4 bases, leaving 7 bases not matched to a gene. This CDR3 has 16 residues. The part of the CDR3 DNA that was read is TGCGCCAGCAGCGAGGGACTAGCGGAGCCATACAATGAG. Translation: CASSEGLAEPYNE. The entire CDR3 is CASSEGLAEPYNEQFF.

Details on this clone: The read is 3 residues too short to cover the CDR3 end, so that end is filled in from the germline J gene. The J gene is TRBJ2-7, the V gene TRBV6-2 or TRBV6-3, with 8 nucleotides matching TRBD2. Trimming cost V 6 bases and J 4 bases; bases outside gene matches: 11. The length of the CDR3 is 15 residues. The germline V gene has CDR1 MNHEY and CDR2 SVGEGT. The CDR3 bases that were read are TGTGCCAGCAGGGCCGCGGGAGGCGGAATGTACGAG. Translation: CASRAAGGGMYE. The whole CDR3 is CASRAAGGGMYEQYF.

Concerning this clone: The read gets to within 3 residues of the CDR3 end, and the germline J gene fills in the rest. The chain uses TRBV10-2 and TRBJ2-3, with 9 bases matching TRBD2. Germline-derived CDR1 and CDR2 are WSHSY and SAAADI. The CDR3 spans 15 residues. V dropped 3 bases and J dropped 6; count of bases not matched to a gene: 7. The part of the CDR3 DNA that was read is TGCGCCAGCAGTGATGCGGGGGGGCAAGGGGATACG. Protein sequence: CASSDAGGQGDT. The complete CDR3 protein is CASSDAGGQGDTQYF.

As for this clone: The read terminates 3 residues ahead of where the CDR3 ends, so the germline J gene completes it. The V gene is TRBV10-2, the J gene TRBJ1-5; perhaps TRBD1 as D (5 bases). This CDR3 comprises 13 residues. Trimming took off 3 bases at V and 7 bases at J, with 10 bases between the two ends. From germline, CDR1 is WSHSY and CDR2 SAAADI. This CDR3 reads CASSEGARQPQHF. The CDR3 DNA, read in part, is TGCGCCAGCAGTGAAGGGGCACGGCAGCCC.

As for this clone: The read terminates 3 residues before the CDR3 end, so the remaining end is supplied by the germline J gene. The chain uses TRBV29-1 and TRBJ1-2, with D possibly being TRBD1 (5 bases). There are 14 residues in the CDR3. The germline V gene encodes CDR1 SQVTM and CDR2 ANQGSEA. Trimming stripped 5 bases from V and 4 bases from J, with 17 bases between. The covered CDR3 bases are TGCAGCGTTAGGGACTTTAAGACGCTCTATGGC. Translating it yields CSVRDFKTLYG. The full CDR3 sequence reads CSVRDFKTLYGYTF.

Comments on this clone: From the germline J gene comes the end of the CDR3, since the read stops 3 residues before it. The J gene is TRBJ1-2, the V gene TRBV7-8; TRBD1 aligns across 8 bases. The germline V gene has CDR1 SGHVS and CDR2 FQNEAQ. Trimming took 5 bases from V and 1 from J; bases not matched to a gene: 6. The CDR3 covers 15 residues. The CDR3 bases that were read are TGTGCCAGCAGCATCCAGGGGGCGGGTAACTATGGC. Protein product: CASSIQGAGNYG. In full, the CDR3 is CASSIQGAGNYGYTF.